Included here is one T cell receptor (beta chain) sequence, with context. The data derive from a study of vaccination and CD4 T cells after COVID-19. CDR1 DFQATT and CDR2 SNEGSKA come from the germline V gene (reference sequence). V dropped 6 bases and J dropped 0 bases, with 11 bases sitting between them. The length of the CDR3 is 13 residues. TCRdb re-called the PCR reads through MiXCR, storing one row per CDR3 protein. The data hold some 18,000 distinct CDR3 sequences, with less than 80% observed a single time. The receptor was isolated from a human donor who had recovered from COVID-19. This sample comprised CD4+ T cells from blood, obtained before SARS-CoV-2 vaccination. The chain is built from TRBV20-1 and TRBJ1-1; D gene uncertain. The CDR3 coding sequence is TGCAGTGCACGGACCGATATGAACACTGAAGCTTTCTTT. Translation: CSARTDMNTEAFF.